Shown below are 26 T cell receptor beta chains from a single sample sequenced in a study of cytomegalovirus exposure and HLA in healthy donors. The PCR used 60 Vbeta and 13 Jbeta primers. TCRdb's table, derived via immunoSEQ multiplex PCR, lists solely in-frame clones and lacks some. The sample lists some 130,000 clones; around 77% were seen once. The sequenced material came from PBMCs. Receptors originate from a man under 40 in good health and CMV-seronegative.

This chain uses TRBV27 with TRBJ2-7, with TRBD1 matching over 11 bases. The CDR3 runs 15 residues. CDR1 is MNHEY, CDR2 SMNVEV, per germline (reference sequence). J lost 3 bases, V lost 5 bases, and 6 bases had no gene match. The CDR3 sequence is CASSPGTGGSYEQYF. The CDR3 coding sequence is TGTGCCAGCAGTCCCGGGACAGGGGGAAGCTACGAGCAGTACTTC.

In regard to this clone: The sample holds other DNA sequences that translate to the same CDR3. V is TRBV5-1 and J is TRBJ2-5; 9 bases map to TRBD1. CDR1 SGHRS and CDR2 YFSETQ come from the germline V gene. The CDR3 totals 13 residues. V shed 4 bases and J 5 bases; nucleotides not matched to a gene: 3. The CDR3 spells CASSPGQGETQYF. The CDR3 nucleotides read TGCGCCAGCAGCCCCGGACAGGGGGAGACCCAGTACTTC. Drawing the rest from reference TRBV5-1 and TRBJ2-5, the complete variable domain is KAGVTQTPRYLIKTRGQQVTLSCSPISGHRSVSWYQQTPGQGLQFLFEYFSETQRNKGNFPGRFSGRQFSNSRSEMNVSTLELGDSALYLCASSPGQGETQYFGPGTRLLVL.

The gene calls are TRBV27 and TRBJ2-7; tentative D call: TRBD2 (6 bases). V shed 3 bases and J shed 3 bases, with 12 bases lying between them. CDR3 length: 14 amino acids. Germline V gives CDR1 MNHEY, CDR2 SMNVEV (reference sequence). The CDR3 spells CASSLAGTRYEQYF. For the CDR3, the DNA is TGTGCCAGCAGTTTGGCCGGGACTCGCTACGAGCAGTACTTC.

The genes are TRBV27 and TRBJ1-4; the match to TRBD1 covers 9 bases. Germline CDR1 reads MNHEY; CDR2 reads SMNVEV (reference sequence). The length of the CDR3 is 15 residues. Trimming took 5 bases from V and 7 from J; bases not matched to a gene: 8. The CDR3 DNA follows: TGTGCCAGCAGTCCCGGGACAGGGATTGGTGAAAAACTGTTTTTT. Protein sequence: CASSPGTGIGEKLFF.

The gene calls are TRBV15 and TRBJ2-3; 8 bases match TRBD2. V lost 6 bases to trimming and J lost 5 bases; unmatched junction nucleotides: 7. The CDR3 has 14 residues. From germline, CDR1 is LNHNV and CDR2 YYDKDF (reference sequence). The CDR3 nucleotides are TGTGCCACCAGAACTAGCGGATCGGTAGATACGCAGTATTTT. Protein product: CATRTSGSVDTQYF.

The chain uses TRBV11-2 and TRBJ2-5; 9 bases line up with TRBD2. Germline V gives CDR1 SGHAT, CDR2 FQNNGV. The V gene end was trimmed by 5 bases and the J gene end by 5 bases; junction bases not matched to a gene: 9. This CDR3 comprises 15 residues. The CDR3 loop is CASSRGAGGMETQYF. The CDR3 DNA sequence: TGTGCCAGCAGCCGTGGAGCGGGAGGTATGGAGACCCAGTACTTC.

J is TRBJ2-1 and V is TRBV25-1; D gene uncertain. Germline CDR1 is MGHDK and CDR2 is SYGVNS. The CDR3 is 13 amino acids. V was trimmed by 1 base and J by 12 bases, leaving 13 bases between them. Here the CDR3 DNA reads TGTGCCAGCAGTGAATGGCCTGAGGTGGGGCAGTTCTTC. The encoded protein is CASSEWPEVGQFF.

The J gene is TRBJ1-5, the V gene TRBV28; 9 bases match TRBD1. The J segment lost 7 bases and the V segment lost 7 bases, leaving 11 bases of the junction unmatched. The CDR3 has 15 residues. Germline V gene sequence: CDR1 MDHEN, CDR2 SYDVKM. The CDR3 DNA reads TGTGCCAGCACCCCACCCGGGACAGGGATCCAGCCCCAGCATTTT. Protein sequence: CASTPPGTGIQPQHF.

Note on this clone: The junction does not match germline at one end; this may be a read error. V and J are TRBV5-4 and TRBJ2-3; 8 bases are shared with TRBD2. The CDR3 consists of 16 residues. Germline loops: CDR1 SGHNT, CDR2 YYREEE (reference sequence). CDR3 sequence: CASSSPFREGTDTQYF. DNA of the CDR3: TGTGCCAGCAGCTCCCCCTTCCGGGAGGGCACCGATACGCAGTATTTT.

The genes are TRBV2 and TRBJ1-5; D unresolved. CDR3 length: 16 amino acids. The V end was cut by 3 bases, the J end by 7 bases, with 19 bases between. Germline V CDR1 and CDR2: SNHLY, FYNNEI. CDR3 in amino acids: CASSEAGDRSNQPQHF. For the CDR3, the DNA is TGTGCCAGCAGTGAGGCAGGCGATCGATCTAACCAGCCCCAGCATTTT.

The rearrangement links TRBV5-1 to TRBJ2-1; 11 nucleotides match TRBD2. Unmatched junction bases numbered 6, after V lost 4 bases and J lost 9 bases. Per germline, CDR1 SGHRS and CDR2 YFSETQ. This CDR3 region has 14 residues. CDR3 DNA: TGCGCCAGCAGCCTGACTAGCGGGATAAGTGAGCAGTTCTTC. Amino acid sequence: CASSLTSGISEQFF.

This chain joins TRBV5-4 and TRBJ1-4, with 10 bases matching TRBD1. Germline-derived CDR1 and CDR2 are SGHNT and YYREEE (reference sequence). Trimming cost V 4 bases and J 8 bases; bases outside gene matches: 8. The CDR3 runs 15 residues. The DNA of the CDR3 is TGTGCCAGCAGCGCCCGGACAGGGGGGATCGAAAAACTGTTTTTT. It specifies CASSARTGGIEKLFF.

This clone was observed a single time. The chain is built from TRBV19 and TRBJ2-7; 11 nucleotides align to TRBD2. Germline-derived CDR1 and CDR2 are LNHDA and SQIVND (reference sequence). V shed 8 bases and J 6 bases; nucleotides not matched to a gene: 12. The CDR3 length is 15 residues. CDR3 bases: TGTGCCAGTTCGTCGGTACTAGCGGGAGATGGCGAGCAGTACTTC. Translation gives CASSSVLAGDGEQYF.

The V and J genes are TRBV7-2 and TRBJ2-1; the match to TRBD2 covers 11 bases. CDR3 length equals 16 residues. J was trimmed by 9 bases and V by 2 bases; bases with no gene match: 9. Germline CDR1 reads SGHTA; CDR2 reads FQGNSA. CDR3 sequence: CASSLLGSGRAREQFF. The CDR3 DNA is TGTGCCAGCAGCTTACTTGGTAGCGGGAGGGCCCGTGAGCAGTTCTTC.

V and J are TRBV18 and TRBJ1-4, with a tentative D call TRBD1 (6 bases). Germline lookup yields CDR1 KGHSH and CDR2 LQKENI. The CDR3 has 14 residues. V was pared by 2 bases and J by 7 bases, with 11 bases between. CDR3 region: CASSPSGVREKLFF. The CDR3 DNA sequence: TGTGCCAGCTCACCATCAGGGGTCCGTGAAAAACTGTTTTTT.

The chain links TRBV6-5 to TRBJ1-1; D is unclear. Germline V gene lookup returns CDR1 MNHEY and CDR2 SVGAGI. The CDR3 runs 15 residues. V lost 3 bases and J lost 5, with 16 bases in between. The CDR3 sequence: CASSYQKAGETEAFF. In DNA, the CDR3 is TGTGCCAGCAGTTATCAAAAGGCGGGAGAGACTGAAGCTTTCTTT.

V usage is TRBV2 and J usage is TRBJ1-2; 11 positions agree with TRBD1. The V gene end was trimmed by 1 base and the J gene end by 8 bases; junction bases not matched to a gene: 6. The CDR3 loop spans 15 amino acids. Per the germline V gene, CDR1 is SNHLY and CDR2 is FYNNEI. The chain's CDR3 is CASSEGRTGGYGYTF. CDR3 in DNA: TGTGCCAGCAGTGAAGGCCGGACAGGGGGCTACGGCTACACCTTC. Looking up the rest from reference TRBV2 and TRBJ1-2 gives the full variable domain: EPEVTQTPSHQVTQMGQEVILRCVPISNHLYFYWYRQILGQKVEFLVSFYNNEISEKSEIFDDQFSVERPDGSNFTLKIRSTKLEDSAMYFCASSEGRTGGYGYTFGSGTRLTVV.

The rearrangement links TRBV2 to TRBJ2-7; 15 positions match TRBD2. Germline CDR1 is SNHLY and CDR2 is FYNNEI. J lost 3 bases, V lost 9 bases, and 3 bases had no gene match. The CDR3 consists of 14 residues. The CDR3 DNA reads TGTGCCAGGGGACTAGCGGGAGGAGGCTACGAGCAGTACTTC. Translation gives CARGLAGGGYEQYF. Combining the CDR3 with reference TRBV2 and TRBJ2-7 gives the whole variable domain EPEVTQTPSHQVTQMGQEVILRCVPISNHLYFYWYRQILGQKVEFLVSFYNNEISEKSEIFDDQFSVERPDGSNFTLKIRSTKLEDSAMYFCARGLAGGGYEQYFGPGTRLTVT.

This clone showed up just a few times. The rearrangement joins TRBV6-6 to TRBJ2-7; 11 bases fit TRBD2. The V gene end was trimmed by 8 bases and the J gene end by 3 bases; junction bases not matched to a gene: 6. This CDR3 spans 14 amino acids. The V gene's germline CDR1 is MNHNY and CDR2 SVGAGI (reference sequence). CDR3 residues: CASRSSGRVYEQYF. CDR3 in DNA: TGTGCCAGCCGCAGTAGCGGGAGGGTCTACGAGCAGTACTTC.

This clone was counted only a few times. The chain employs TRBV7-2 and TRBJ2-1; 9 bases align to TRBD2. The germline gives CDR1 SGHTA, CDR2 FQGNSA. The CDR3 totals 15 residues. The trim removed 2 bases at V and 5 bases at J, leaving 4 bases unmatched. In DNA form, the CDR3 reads TGTGCCAGCAGCTTATTCCTAGCGGGGAACAATGAGCAGTTCTTC. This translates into CASSLFLAGNNEQFF. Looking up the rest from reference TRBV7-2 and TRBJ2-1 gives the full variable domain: GAGVSQSPSNKVTEKGKDVELRCDPISGHTALYWYRQSLGQGLEFLIYFQGNSAPDKSGLPSDRFSAERTGGSVSTLTIQRTQQEDSAVYLCASSLFLAGNNEQFFGPGTRLTVL.

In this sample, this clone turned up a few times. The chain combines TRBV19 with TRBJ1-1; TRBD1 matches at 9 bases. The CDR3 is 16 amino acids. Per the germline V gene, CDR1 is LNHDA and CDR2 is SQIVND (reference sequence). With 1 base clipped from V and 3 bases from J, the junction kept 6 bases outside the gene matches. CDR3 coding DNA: TGTGCCAGTAGTATAGGGACAGGGGTTTTTGACACTGAAGCTTTCTTT. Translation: CASSIGTGVFDTEAFF.

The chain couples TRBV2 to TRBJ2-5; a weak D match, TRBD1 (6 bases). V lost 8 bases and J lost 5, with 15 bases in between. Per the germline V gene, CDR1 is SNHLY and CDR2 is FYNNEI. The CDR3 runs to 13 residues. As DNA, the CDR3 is TGTGCCAGCGCAGGGGACGACCTCGAGACCCAGTACTTC. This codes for CASAGDDLETQYF.

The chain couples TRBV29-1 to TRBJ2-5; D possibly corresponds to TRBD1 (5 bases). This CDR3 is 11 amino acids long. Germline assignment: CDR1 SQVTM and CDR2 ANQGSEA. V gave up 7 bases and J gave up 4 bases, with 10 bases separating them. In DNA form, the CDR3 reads TGCAGCGGGCAGGGTGTAGAGACCCAGTACTTC. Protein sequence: CSGQGVETQYF.

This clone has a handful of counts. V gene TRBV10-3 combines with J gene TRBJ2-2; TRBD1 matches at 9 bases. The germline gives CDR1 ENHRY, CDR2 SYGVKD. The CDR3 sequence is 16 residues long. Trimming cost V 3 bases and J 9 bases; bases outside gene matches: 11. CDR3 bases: TGTGCCATCAGTGAAGTAGGGACAGGGAGGTTATGGGAGCTGTTTTTT. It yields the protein CAISEVGTGRLWELFF.

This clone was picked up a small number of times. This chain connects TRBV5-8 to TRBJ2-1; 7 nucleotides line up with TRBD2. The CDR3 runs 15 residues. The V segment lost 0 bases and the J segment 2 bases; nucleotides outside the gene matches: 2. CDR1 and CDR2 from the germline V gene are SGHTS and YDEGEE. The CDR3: CASSLGGTTYNEQFF. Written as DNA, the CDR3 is TGTGCCAGCAGCTTGGGGGGGACTACCTACAATGAGCAGTTCTTC.

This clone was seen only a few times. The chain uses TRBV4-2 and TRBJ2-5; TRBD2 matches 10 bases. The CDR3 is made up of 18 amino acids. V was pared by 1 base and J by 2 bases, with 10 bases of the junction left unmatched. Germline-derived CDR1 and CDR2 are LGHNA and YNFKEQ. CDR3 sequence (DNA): TGTGCCAGCAGCCAAGTGAGAGCGGGAGGGCACTTTCAAGAGACCCAGTACTTC. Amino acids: CASSQVRAGGHFQETQYF.